In this sample, the clone carrying this TCR beta chain turned up once. V shed 4 bases and J 1 base; nucleotides not matched to a gene: 4. The CDR3 length is 15 residues. From germline, CDR1 is LGHDT and CDR2 YNNKEL (reference sequence). Measured with immunoSEQ multiplex PCR; TCRdb has only the in-frame clones, and not every one. The sample lists hundreds of thousands of clones, 83% occurring once. This specimen comes from a study of blood T cell repertoires in COVID-19. The TCR originated in a woman between 45 and 65 years old who had recovered from COVID-19. Sequenced material: peripheral blood. The chain combines TRBV3-1 (or the pseudogene TRBV3-2) with TRBJ2-3; 8 nucleotides align to TRBD1. The CDR3 region is CASSLGGQGTDTQYF. The CDR3, as DNA: TGTGCCAGCAGCCTAGGGGGACAGGGCACAGATACGCAGTATTTT.